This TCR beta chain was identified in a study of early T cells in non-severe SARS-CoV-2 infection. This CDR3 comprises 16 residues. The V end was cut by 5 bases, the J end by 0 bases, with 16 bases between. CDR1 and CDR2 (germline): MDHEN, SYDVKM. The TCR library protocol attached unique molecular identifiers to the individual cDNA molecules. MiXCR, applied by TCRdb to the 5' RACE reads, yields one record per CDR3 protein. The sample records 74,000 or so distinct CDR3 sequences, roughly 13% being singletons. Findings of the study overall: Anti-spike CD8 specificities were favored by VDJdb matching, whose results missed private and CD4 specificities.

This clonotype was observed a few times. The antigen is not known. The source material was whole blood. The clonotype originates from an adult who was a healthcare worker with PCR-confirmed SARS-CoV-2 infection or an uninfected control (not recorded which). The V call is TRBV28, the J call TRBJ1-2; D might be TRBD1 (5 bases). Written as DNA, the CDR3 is TGTGCCAGCAGTCCGGGACCGAGAACATCTAACTATGGCTACACCTTC. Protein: CASSPGPRTSNYGYTF.